The present TCR beta chain was sequenced within a study of T cell responses to AZD1222 COVID-19 vaccine. Study results and limitations: Epitopes outside B.1.351 and B.1.1.7 mutated regions reportedly drew nearly half of spike TCRs. Only 5 to 7 AZD1222 recipients tested seropositive at baseline. After the peak T cell response, and only then, were repertoires sampled. At 160-218 and 743-854, vaccine-associated CD4 TCRs were dominant, and they spanned spike.

Only in-frame clones appear in the TCRdb table, and some are missing; sequencing was by immunoSEQ multiplex PCR. The sample lists 75,000 to 90,000 clones, about 72% occurring once. Concerning this clone: What it recognizes is unknown.

Sequenced here: peripheral blood, sampled on day 0 of AZD1222 vaccination. The clonotype comes from an adult in good health.

For the CDR3, the DNA is TGTGCCAGCAGCGGAGGACAGTCAACTAATGAAAAACTGTTTTTT. Translating gives CASSGGQSTNEKLFF. The V and J genes are TRBV5-5 and TRBJ1-4; D possibly corresponds to TRBD1 (6 bases). CDR3 length: 15 residues. Trimming stripped 4 bases from V and 0 bases from J, with 10 bases between. CDR1 and CDR2 from the germline V gene are SGHKS and YYEKEE (reference sequence).